These 21 T cell receptor beta chains came from one sample sequenced in a study of monozygotic twins with inflammatory bowel disease. TCRdb re-analyzed the 5' RACE reads; it lists each CDR3 protein once, without DNA. The sample has some 300,000 distinct CDR3 sequences, and its top ten clones hold roughly 5.3%. The sequencing sample was made of blood. These receptors originate from a human donor with ulcerative colitis or Crohn's disease, or a healthy co-twin of an affected twin (not recorded which).

This rearrangement joins TRBV5-6 to TRBJ1-2; the TCRdb call, TRBD1, lacks DNA for checking. The CDR3 has 13 amino acids. Germline CDR1 SGHDT, CDR2 YYEEEE. The CDR3 is CASSEDRHYGYTF.

V usage is TRBV5-4 and J usage is TRBJ2-5. Germline V gene sequence: CDR1 SGHNT, CDR2 YYREEE (reference sequence). CDR3 length: 13 residues. The CDR3 loop is CASSLAEIETQYF.

V gene TRBV5-4 combines with J gene TRBJ2-3; absent DNA, TCRdb's TRBD2 call cannot be checked. CDR3 size: 14 residues. The germline V gene encodes CDR1 SGHNT and CDR2 YYREEE (reference sequence). CDR3 amino acids: CASVGLADTDTQYF.

V is TRBV12-3 or TRBV12-4 and J is TRBJ2-7; absent DNA, TCRdb's TRBD2 call cannot be checked. The CDR3 spans 14 residues. This CDR3 is CASSRDSGTYEQYF.

V gene TRBV13 combines with J gene TRBJ2-1; TCRdb lists TRBD1, though no DNA is available to test this call. Germline V gives CDR1 PRHDT, CDR2 FYEKMQ (reference sequence). The CDR3 covers 15 residues. The CDR3 protein is CASSLVGGTYNEQFF.

The chain is built from TRBV11-2 and TRBJ2-5. CDR1 SGHAT and CDR2 FQNNGV come from the germline V gene. This CDR3 contains 14 residues. CDR3 loop: CASSPTFRQETQYF.

The rearrangement uses TRBV28 and TRBJ2-7. Per the germline V gene, CDR1 is MDHEN and CDR2 is SYDVKM. This CDR3 comprises 15 residues. CDR3 loop: CASSLTSRYSYEQYF. The whole variable domain, remainder taken from reference TRBV28 and TRBJ2-7, is DVKVTQSSRYLVKRTGEKVFLECVQDMDHENMFWYRQDPGLGLRLIYFSYDVKMKEKGDIPEGYSVSREKKERFSLILESASTNQTSMYLCASSLTSRYSYEQYFGPGTRLTVT.

This sequence joins TRBV20-1 and TRBJ2-7; lacking DNA, the TRBD2 call made by TCRdb goes unchecked. The CDR3 length is 12 residues. CDR1 DFQATT and CDR2 SNEGSKA come from the germline V gene (reference sequence). This chain's CDR3 is CSARGRAWEQYF.

V is TRBV7-6 and J is TRBJ1-5. CDR3 length: 15 amino acids. Germline V gene lookup returns CDR1 SGHVS and CDR2 FNYEAQ. The chain's CDR3 is CASSLQANSNQPQHF. Filled out from reference TRBV7-6 and TRBJ1-5, the complete variable domain reads GAGVSQSPRYKVTKRGQDVALRCDPISGHVSLYWYRQALGQGPEFLTYFNYEAQQDKSGLPNDRFSAERPEGSISTLTIQRTEQRDSAMYRCASSLQANSNQPQHFGDGTRLSIL.

The chain joins TRBV20-1 to TRBJ1-1. In germline, CDR1 is DFQATT, CDR2 SNEGSKA (reference sequence). This CDR3 spans 16 amino acids. CDR3 in amino acids: CSARDLHSLPNTEAFF.

The chain joins TRBV7-9 to TRBJ2-3. The CDR3 totals 13 residues. Germline CDR1 reads SEHNR; CDR2 reads FQNEAQ (reference sequence). CDR3: CASSLELTDTQYF. Full variable domain (rest looked up from reference TRBV7-9 and TRBJ2-3): DTGVSQNPRHKITKRGQNVTFRCDPISEHNRLYWYRQTLGQGPEFLTYFQNEAQLEKSRLLSDRFSAERPKGSFSTLEIQRTEQGDSAMYLCASSLELTDTQYFGPGTRLTVL.

V and J are TRBV13 and TRBJ1-2. Germline V CDR1 and CDR2: PRHDT, FYEKMQ (reference sequence). The length of the CDR3 is 13 residues. This chain's CDR3 is CASSLFQVAGYTF.

The rearrangement uses TRBV20-1 and TRBJ2-4; TCRdb's assignment of TRBD1 cannot be checked, as there is no DNA. The CDR3 runs 13 residues. The germline gives CDR1 DFQATT, CDR2 SNEGSKA (reference sequence). CDR3 sequence reads: CSARPGEINIQYF.

The chain combines TRBV27 with TRBJ2-1; TCRdb indicates TRBD2, and absent DNA this call remains unverified. CDR1 is MNHEY, CDR2 SMNVEV, per germline (reference sequence). The CDR3 has 16 amino acids. The CDR3: CASSRIGHSGYNEQFF.

The rearrangement links TRBV4-3 to TRBJ2-7; TCRdb lists TRBD2, though no DNA is available to test this call. Germline V gene data show CDR1 as LGHNA and CDR2 as YSLEER. CDR3 length: 14 amino acids. CDR3 in amino acids: CASSRLANNYEQYF.

The chain couples TRBV19 to TRBJ1-1. Germline V gene data show CDR1 as LNHDA and CDR2 as SQIVND (reference sequence). The CDR3 is made up of 13 amino acids. The CDR3: CASSIWENTEAFF. The variable domain in full, completed from reference TRBV19 and TRBJ1-1, reads DGGITQSPKYLFRKEGQNVTLSCEQNLNHDAMYWYRQDPGQGLRLIYYSQIVNDFQKGDIAEGYSVSREKKESFPLTVTSAQKNPTAFYLCASSIWENTEAFFGQGTRLTVV.

This chain joins TRBV12-3 or TRBV12-4 and TRBJ1-5. The CDR3 extends over 15 amino acids. CDR3 loop: CASSFSGGGNQPQHF.

The chain's CDR3 is CAWSRSKSYGYTF. J is TRBJ1-2 and V is TRBV30. The CDR3 runs 13 residues. The germline CDR1 and CDR2 sequences are GTSNPN and SVGIG (reference sequence).

The chain uses TRBV29-1 and TRBJ2-4; without DNA, the TCRdb call of TRBD2 cannot be checked. This CDR3 spans 15 amino acids. Germline V gene sequence: CDR1 SQVTM, CDR2 ANQGSEA. The CDR3: CSVQRGGRAKNIQYF.

The V call is TRBV24-1, the J call TRBJ2-7; TCRdb designates TRBD2, a call that cannot be tested without DNA. Per the germline V gene, CDR1 is KGHDR and CDR2 is SFDVKD. This CDR3 is built from 14 residues. CDR3 residues: CATSDPSRTYEQYF.

The chain combines TRBV15 with TRBJ1-5; the D gene TCRdb calls, TRBD1, cannot be checked with no DNA. The CDR3 consists of 15 residues. From germline, CDR1 is LNHNV and CDR2 YYDKDF (reference sequence). The CDR3 here is CATSNPNRGHQPQHF.